This entry concerns a single T cell receptor (beta chain). Its specificity is unknown. The record originates from a study of shared clonotypes between healthy human individuals. Whole-study results and caveats: Sequencing depth was expected to affect clonotype sharing among donors. Estimated richness was generally greater in naive than memory subsets.

Naive CD8 cells were CD45RO-negative, positively selected for CCR7, excluding terminally differentiated effector memory CD45RA+ cells. All donors were Caucasian adults living in Nashville, Tennessee. The data were produced by immunoSEQ multiplex PCR, yet TCRdb's version contains in-frame clones alone and is incomplete. The sample contains 600,000 or so clones, approximately 95% of which appear only once. The germline V gene encodes CDR1 SGDLS and CDR2 YYNGEE. Unmatched junction bases numbered 5, after V lost 4 bases and J lost 4 bases. The CDR3 sequence is 15 residues long. The sequenced sample consisted of naive CD8+ T cells sorted from blood. This chain uses TRBV9 with TRBJ2-1; 10 bases are a match to TRBD2. The receptor's source is a woman aged 25 to 39 in good health. For the CDR3, the DNA is TGTGCCAGCAGCCCCCGGACTAGCGGATACAATGAGCAGTTCTTC. It specifies CASSPRTSGYNEQFF.